A selection of T cell receptor beta chains follows, all from one sample in a study of STAT5B mutations in CD4+ large granular lymphocyte leukemia. Measured with immunoSEQ multiplex PCR; TCRdb has only the in-frame clones, and not every one. The repertoire holds fewer than 30,000 clones, roughly 79% seen once, with around 1% in the top ten. Sequencing was done on a sample of CD4+ T cells from blood buffy coats. Receptors were obtained from a human donor in good health. Each CDR3 is given with its conserved first and last residue. The order of the fields is clone size, V gene, D gene, J gene, CDR3 DNA, CDR3 protein. D genes are given only for firm matches. Size is omitted from some rows. Given values are once, few, many or a class for expanded clones.

>once|TRBV25-1|TRBD1|TRBJ2-1
TGTGCCAGCAGTGACCTCGGTGGACAGGGGGACAATGAGCAGTTCTTC
CASSDLGGQGDNEQFF
>-|TRBV28|-|TRBJ1-4
TGTGCGAGCTGGGGGCGGAGGGAAGGGAATGAAAAACTGTTTTTT
CASWGRREGNEKLFF
>-|TRBV10-2|TRBD1|TRBJ1-5
TGCGCCAGCAGCACGACAGGGCATAGCAATCAGCCCCAGCATTTT
CASSTTGHSNQPQHF
>-|TRBV6-1|TRBD2|TRBJ2-5
TGTGCCAGCGGGGGACTAGCGGACCAAGAGACCCAGTACTTC
CASGGLADQETQYF
>-|TRBV6-6|-|TRBJ1-6
TGTGCCAGCAACGATCTTCGGTCACCCCTCCACTTT
CASNDLRSPLHF
>-|TRBV30|TRBD1|TRBJ2-3
TGTGCCTGGAGTAGGGGGCCGGCAGATACGCAGTATTTT
CAWSRGPADTQYF
>-|TRBV9|TRBD2|TRBJ2-3
TGTGCCAGCAGCGTAGTTCTAGCGGGGGTCCATACGCAGTATTTT
CASSVVLAGVHTQYF
>-|TRBV28|-|TRBJ1-2
TGTGCCAGCAGTTTATGGCTAACGATGGAAGGGAGCGGCTACACCTTC
CASSLWLTMEGSGYTF
>-|TRBV5-1|-|TRBJ2-7
TGCGCCAGCAGCGCCTTGGTAGCGGACGAGCAGTACTTC
CASSALVADEQYF
>-|TRBV6-5|TRBD2|TRBJ2-7
TGTGCCAGCAGTTCTCGGACTAGCGGGAGGGGCGAGCAGTACTTC
CASSSRTSGRGEQYF
>-|TRBV11-2|TRBD1|TRBJ1-4
TGTGCCAGCAGCCCCCAGCGACAGGGAGGACTGTTTTTT
CASSPQRQGGLFF
>-|TRBV30|TRBD2|TRBJ2-3
TGTGCCTGGGGGGGGGAGGGAGATACGCAGTATTTT
CAWGGEGDTQYF
>-|TRBV9|TRBD1|TRBJ2-5
TGTGCCAGCAGCGGAGGACAGGGACAGACCCAGTACTTC
CASSGGQGQTQYF
>-|TRBV7-9|TRBD1|TRBJ2-5
TGTGCCAGCAGCCCATTGGGACAGGGTGGAGAGACCCAGTACTTC
CASSPLGQGGETQYF
>-|TRBV6-4|-|TRBJ2-1
TGTGCCAGCAGGCCCATTCTTGGGGGCTGCGATGAGCAGTTCTTC
CASRPILGGCDEQFF
>-|TRBV11-3|TRBD1|TRBJ2-7
TGTGCCAGCAGTTCTGCCTATAGACAGGGGGATTACGAGCAGTACTTC
CASSSAYRQGDYEQYF
>few|TRBV10-3|-|TRBJ1-4
TGTGCCATCAGACAGGGATCTAATGAAAAACTGTTTTTT
CAIRQGSNEKLFF
>-|TRBV4-1|-|TRBJ2-3
TGCGCCAGCAGCCAAGCGGGGGCGGGGGATACGCAGTATTTT
CASSQAGAGDTQYF
>-|TRBV6-1|TRBD2|TRBJ2-5
TGTGCCAGCAGTGAGACTAGCGGGGGGCAGACCCAGTACTTC
CASSETSGGQTQYF
>few|TRBV4-2|-|TRBJ2-7
TGTGCCAGCAGCCAAGATGGGGGCTCCTACGAGCAGTACTTC
CASSQDGGSYEQYF
>-|TRBV4-2|TRBD1|TRBJ1-6
TGTGCCAGCAGCCAAGCGGGACAGGGTGAGGTTAGGGCCCTCCACTTT
CASSQAGQGEVRALHF
>-|TRBV5-1|TRBD1|TRBJ2-7
TGCGCCAGCAGCCCGGACGGACAGGGGTATGACGAGCAGTACTTC
CASSPDGQGYDEQYF
>few|TRBV7-2|-|TRBJ1-1
TGTGCCAGCAGCTTAGCCCGGGACGGTGAAGCTTTCTTT
CASSLARDGEAFF
>once|TRBV13|TRBD1|TRBJ1-4
TGTGCCAGCAGCCTCGGACAGGATGAAAAACTGTTTTTT
CASSLGQDEKLFF
>-|TRBV27|-|TRBJ2-5
TGTGCCAGCAGTTGCAGGGAACCCAAAGAGACCCAGTACTTC
CASSCREPKETQYF
>few|TRBV6-4|-|TRBJ1-5
TGTGCCAGCAGTCTGGGGAAGGATCAGCCCCAGCATTTT
CASSLGKDQPQHF
>-|TRBV21-1|-|TRBJ2-3
TGTGCCAGCAGCCTCGACCCGGACAGGGGCTTGGCAGATACGCAGTATTTT
CASSLDPDRGLADTQYF
>once|TRBV5-1|TRBD2|TRBJ2-1
TGCGCCAGCAGCGCTACTCTAGCGGGAGGTCCCGATGAGCAGTTCTTC
CASSATLAGGPDEQFF
>-|TRBV13|-|TRBJ1-1
TGTGCCAGCTATCCTGCGAACACTGAAGCTTTCTTT
CASYPANTEAFF
>few|TRBV19|TRBD2|TRBJ2-1
TGTGCCAGTAGTATTAGGCTAGCGGGGCCCAATGAGCAGTTCTTC
CASSIRLAGPNEQFF
>once|TRBV19|TRBD1|TRBJ2-1
TGTGCCAGTAGCCTAACAGGGGGCGAATACAATGAGCAGTTCTTC
CASSLTGGEYNEQFF
>-|TRBV5-1|TRBD2|TRBJ2-2
TGCGCCAGCAGCACTAGCGGTTCAAACACCGGGGAGCTGTTTTTT
CASSTSGSNTGELFF
>-|TRBV28|TRBD1|TRBJ1-5
TGTGCCAGCAGTTTAAATGGACAGGGTAGCAATCAGCCCCAGCATTTT
CASSLNGQGSNQPQHF
>-|TRBV5-4|-|TRBJ1-2
TGTGCCAGCGGAGGGGATTTTGGTGGCTACACCTTC
CASGGDFGGYTF
>-|TRBV19|-|TRBJ1-5
TGTGCCAGTAGTATGTCCAGGGGTCAGCCCCAGCATTTT
CASSMSRGQPQHF
>-|TRBV18|-|TRBJ2-3
TGTGCCAGCTCAACTGGGACTAGCACAGATACGCAGTATTTT
CASSTGTSTDTQYF
>-|TRBV2|-|TRBJ2-3
TGTGCCAGTCTCACCCCCACCGTCGGTACGCAGTATTTT
CASLTPTVGTQYF
>once|TRBV5-1|TRBD2|TRBJ2-3
TGCGCCAGCAGCTTGGGGACTAGCGGGGGGGAAGATACGCAGTATTTT
CASSLGTSGGEDTQYF
>-|TRBV10-3|TRBD1|TRBJ1-3
TGTGCCATCAGGGGGACAGGGTATGAAAACACCATATATTTT
CAIRGTGYENTIYF
>-|TRBV28|-|TRBJ2-7
TGTGCCAGCAGTCCCCAGGGCCCCTACGAGCAGTACTTC
CASSPQGPYEQYF
>-|TRBV25-1|-|TRBJ2-1
TGTGCCAGCAGTACCGGGGCCTACAATGAGCAGTTCTTC
CASSTGAYNEQFF
>once|TRBV6-6|-|TRBJ2-1
TGTGCCAGCATTATCCTTACTTCATACAATGAGCAGTTCTTC
CASIILTSYNEQFF
>-|TRBV19|TRBD2|TRBJ2-6
TGTGCCAGTAGTGTCAGCGGGAGCGCTGGGGCCAACGTCCTGACTTTC
CASSVSGSAGANVLTF
>-|TRBV7-9|TRBD1|TRBJ1-2
TGTGCCAGCAGCTTAGGTCCAGGGGGCCTCTATGGCTACACCTTC
CASSLGPGGLYGYTF
>-|TRBV27|-|TRBJ2-7
TGTGCCAGCAGTTTATCTGGCCGGGGGGAGCAGTACTTC
CASSLSGRGEQYF
>-|TRBV28|-|TRBJ1-2
TGTGCCAGCAGTTTAACCGGGGAGGGGATCTATGGCTACACCTTC
CASSLTGEGIYGYTF
>-|TRBV9|-|TRBJ1-3
TGTGCCAGCAGCGGACAAGCTACTGGAAACACCATATATTTT
CASSGQATGNTIYF
>-|TRBV27|-|TRBJ2-1
TGTGCCAGCAGTTTCAGGCGGTCGTCCTACAATGAGCAGTTCTTC
CASSFRRSSYNEQFF
>-|TRBV28|-|TRBJ1-2
TGTGCCAGCTACTTCCCCGGGAGGAACTATGGCTACACCTTC
CASYFPGRNYGYTF